The clone carrying this T cell receptor beta chain was counted a few times. Its antigen is undetermined. A read error may produce the germline difference seen at one junction end. TCRdb itself ran the reads through MiXCR, one entry per CDR3 protein. The table includes approximately 310,000 distinct CDR3 sequences, around 25% detected once. This entry comes from a study of T cell repertoires in cytomegalovirus infection. Looking at the study overall: In public TCR beta signatures, there were indications of both CMV infection and matching HLA type. Regarding the study as a whole: Pooled public TCR beta family frequency picked out CMV carriers with the relevant HLA.

Germline lookup yields CDR1 SGHDT and CDR2 YYEEEE. The CDR3 is 15 amino acids. This TCR was sampled from a human donor in good health (CMV status not recorded). Some clones in this sample may be carry-over from other donors' samples. The rearrangement joins TRBV5-6 to TRBJ2-1; 11 positions agree with TRBD2. The sequences come from cultured PBMCs, collected from culture after CMV antigen stimulation. In nucleotides, the CDR3 is TGTGCCAGCAGCTTGGGGACGGTCCTGCTAGCGGGAGGTTTATTC. Protein: CASSLGTVLLAGGLF.